This TCR beta chain was retrieved from a study of brain T cells in children with intractable seizures. A word on this clone: The antigen is undetermined.

Study-wide findings and caveats: Pre- and post-surgery blood differed in depth, so pre-surgery absences may be undersampling. HCMV serostatus was not known, and viral specificity came from CDR3 similarity only.

This CDR3 spans 15 amino acids. V lost 0 bases, J lost 10 bases, and 10 bases stayed unmatched. Germline CDR1 and CDR2: SGHTA and FQGNSA. The sequenced cases were selected for having the highest brain T cell transcript signatures. Pre-surgery treatment included at least one anti-epileptic drug. Repertoires were generated with immunoSEQ multiplex PCR, while TCRdb's copy carries only in-frame clones and drops some. This sample has approximately 77,000 clones, with just over 90% found just once. This material consisted of peripheral blood, taken at surgery. The receptor's source is a boy under three years old with tuberous sclerosis and intractable seizures. The chain links TRBV7-2 to TRBJ2-5; TRBD2 aligns across 8 bases. The CDR3 nucleotides are TGTGCCAGCAGCTTAGCTCAGCGGGGGCCCCCCGACCAGTACTTC. This sequence encodes CASSLAQRGPPDQYF. Complete variable domain (other parts from reference TRBV7-2 and TRBJ2-5): GAGVSQSPSNKVTEKGKDVELRCDPISGHTALYWYRQSLGQGLEFLIYFQGNSAPDKSGLPSDRFSAERTGGSVSTLTIQRTQQEDSAVYLCASSLAQRGPPDQYFGPGTRLLVL.